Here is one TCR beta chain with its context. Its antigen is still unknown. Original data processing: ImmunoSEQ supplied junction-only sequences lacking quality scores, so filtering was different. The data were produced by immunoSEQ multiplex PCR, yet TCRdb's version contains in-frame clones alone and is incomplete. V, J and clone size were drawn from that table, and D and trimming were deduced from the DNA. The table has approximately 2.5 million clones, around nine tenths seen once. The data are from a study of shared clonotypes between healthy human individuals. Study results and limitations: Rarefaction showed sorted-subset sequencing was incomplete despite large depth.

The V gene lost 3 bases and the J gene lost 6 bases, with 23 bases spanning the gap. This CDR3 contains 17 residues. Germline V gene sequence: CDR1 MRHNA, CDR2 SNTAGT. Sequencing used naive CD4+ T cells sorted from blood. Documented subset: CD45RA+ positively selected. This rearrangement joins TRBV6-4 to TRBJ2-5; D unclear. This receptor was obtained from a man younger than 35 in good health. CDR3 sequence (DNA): TGTGCCAGCAGTGATAAGAGTCTCCAAATCCGTGAGCAGACCCAGTACTTC. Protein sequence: CASSDKSLQIREQTQYF.